This entry lists 27 T cell receptor beta chains sequenced from one sample in a study of T cell responses to AZD1222 COVID-19 vaccine. Produced via immunoSEQ multiplex PCR; TCRdb's table is partial and in-frame only. The sample shows about 120,000 clones, about 91% of them seen only once. Sample: peripheral blood, taken 28 days after the second AZD1222 dose. The receptors come from an adult who received the AZD1222 COVID-19 vaccine.

This clone appeared once. The V and J genes are TRBV28 and TRBJ1-2, with TRBD1 matching 8 bases. Germline CDR1 MDHEN, CDR2 SYDVKM. J lost 4 bases, V lost 1 base, and 8 bases had no gene match. The CDR3 sequence is 16 residues long. In DNA, the CDR3 is TGTGCCAGCAGTTTATTGGAGGCAGGGGGCACCTATGGCTACACCTTC. Residues: CASSLLEAGGTYGYTF.

This rearrangement joins TRBV5-4 to TRBJ2-7; TRBD1 is a possible D gene (6 bases). Between the trimmed V and J ends, which lost 4 bases and 5 bases, there was a span of 19 bases. The germline CDR1 and CDR2 sequences are SGHNT and YYREEE (reference sequence). The CDR3 contains 15 residues. The CDR3 loop reads CASSRTSQGNHEQYF. CDR3 nucleotides: TGTGCCAGCAGCCGGACGTCCCAGGGGAACCACGAGCAGTACTTC. The full variable domain, with the rest looked up from reference TRBV5-4 and TRBJ2-7, is ETGVTQSPTHLIKTRGQQVTLRCSSQSGHNTVSWYQQALGQGPQFIFQYYREEENGRGNFPPRFSGLQFPNYSSELNVNALELDDSALYLCASSRTSQGNHEQYFGPGTRLTVT.

This rearrangement joins TRBV25-1 to TRBJ1-2; D unresolved. CDR1 and CDR2 (germline): MGHDK, SYGVNS. This CDR3 region has 13 residues. V lost 5 bases and J lost 7, with 14 bases in between. The CDR3 DNA reads as TGTGCCAGCAGTCTTAACCGGCTGGGTGGCTACACCTTC. This encodes CASSLNRLGGYTF.

The V and J genes are TRBV7-9 and TRBJ1-2; 7 nucleotides line up with TRBD1. This CDR3 spans 14 amino acids. The germline CDR1 and CDR2 sequences are SEHNR and FQNEAQ (reference sequence). Trimming removed 3 bases from V and 10 bases from J; junction bases left unmatched: 11. In DNA, the CDR3 is TGTGCCAGCAGCTTGATGGGACAGAGTTCCAACTACACCTTC. Its protein product is CASSLMGQSSNYTF.

CDR3 nucleotide sequence: TGTGCCAGCAGTGCGAGGACAGGGGGCTCTAATTCACCCCTCCACTTT. Its translation: CASSARTGGSNSPLHF. The chain joins TRBV2 to TRBJ1-6, with 11 bases aligning to TRBD1. With V trimmed by 4 bases and J by 6 bases, 5 bases remained unmatched. The V gene's germline CDR1 is SNHLY and CDR2 FYNNEI. The CDR3 covers 16 residues.

This chain connects TRBV29-1 to TRBJ2-1; D not resolved. Germline values: CDR1 SQVTM, CDR2 ANQGSEA. The CDR3 runs 14 residues. Trimming pared 7 bases from V and 0 bases from J, leaving 13 bases between. The CDR3 is CSAATDASYNEQFF. The CDR3 DNA sequence: TGCAGCGCCGCGACGGACGCCTCCTACAATGAGCAGTTCTTC.

This clone has more than one count but fewer than ten. The CDR3 DNA reads TGTGCCAGCAGCCGTGGACAGCCGGCAACTAATGAAAAACTGTTTTTT. Protein: CASSRGQPATNEKLFF. The rearrangement joins TRBV5-4 to TRBJ1-4, with a weak D call TRBD1 (6 bases). The CDR3 sequence is 16 residues long. CDR1 and CDR2 (germline): SGHNT, YYREEE (reference sequence). Trimming cost V 4 bases and J 0 bases, with 13 bases left between them. The whole variable domain, filled in from reference TRBV5-4 and TRBJ1-4, reads ETGVTQSPTHLIKTRGQQVTLRCSSQSGHNTVSWYQQALGQGPQFIFQYYREEENGRGNFPPRFSGLQFPNYSSELNVNALELDDSALYLCASSRGQPATNEKLFFGSGTQLSVL.

V usage is TRBV28 and J usage is TRBJ2-3, with 13 bases matching TRBD2. Trimming at V came to 7 bases and at J to 0 bases, leaving 10 bases not matched to a gene. In germline, CDR1 is MDHEN, CDR2 SYDVKM. The CDR3 consists of 18 residues. The CDR3 sequence: CASTRPGLAGHSTDTQYF. CDR3 coding DNA: TGTGCCAGCACTCGTCCGGGACTAGCGGGGCATAGCACAGATACGCAGTATTTT.

The gene calls are TRBV4-2 and TRBJ2-1, with 8 positions matching TRBD1. The germline V gene has CDR1 LGHNA and CDR2 YNFKEQ. V shed 3 bases, J shed 4 bases, and the junction held 5 bases outside the gene matches. The CDR3 length is 15 residues. CDR3 sequence (DNA): TGTGCCAGCAGCCATCCGGACAGGGCGTACAATGAGCAGTTCTTC. This translates into CASSHPDRAYNEQFF.

The chain uses TRBV7-2 and TRBJ1-2; 10 nucleotides line up with TRBD1. From germline, CDR1 is SGHTA and CDR2 FQGNSA. The junction had 3 bases not matched to a gene; V was cut back by 1 base and J by 4 bases. CDR3 size: 15 residues. The CDR3 protein is CASSLGGQGSYGYTF. The CDR3, as DNA: TGTGCCAGCAGCTTAGGGGGACAGGGGAGCTATGGCTACACCTTC.

The chain carries TRBV12-3 or TRBV12-4 and TRBJ1-2; unclear D gene. The germline V and J ends were trimmed by 6 bases and 7 bases, with 12 bases remaining between them. The CDR3 consists of 12 residues. The CDR3 protein is CASRPPRGGYTF. The CDR3 DNA is TGTGCCAGCAGGCCTCCTCGGGGTGGCTACACCTTC.

The rearrangement links TRBV2 to TRBJ1-2; 12 bases match TRBD1. Germline-derived CDR1 and CDR2 are SNHLY and FYNNEI. With 7 bases clipped from V and 7 bases from J, the junction kept 7 bases outside the gene matches. CDR3 length: 14 amino acids. CDR3 nucleotides: TGTGCCAGCAACCCGGGACAGGGGGCTCGTGGCTACACCTTC. Encoded protein: CASNPGQGARGYTF.

This sequence joins TRBV19 and TRBJ2-7; D may be TRBD1 or TRBD2 (6 bases each). Germline V lookup: CDR1 LNHDA, CDR2 SQIVND (reference sequence). V was clipped by 1 base and J by 6 bases, with 13 bases between them. This CDR3 comprises 14 residues. In DNA form, the CDR3 reads TGTGCCAGTAGTATAGCCCGGGGGCTGGGCGAGCAGTACTTC. Encoded protein: CASSIARGLGEQYF.

V gene TRBV12-5 combines with J gene TRBJ1-1, with D uncertain. The germline gives CDR1 LGHNT, CDR2 FRNRAP. V was clipped by 8 bases and J by 1 base, with 5 bases between them. This CDR3 region has 11 residues. DNA of the CDR3: TGTGCTAGTCTATGGAACACTGAAGCTTTCTTT. Its translation: CASLWNTEAFF.

This chain links TRBV28 with TRBJ1-3; 9 nucleotides align to TRBD1. The CDR3 runs 15 residues. CDR1 and CDR2 (germline): MDHEN, SYDVKM. The junction had 9 bases not matched to a gene; V was cut back by 8 bases and J by 4 bases. The CDR3 DNA follows: TGTGCCAGCGTCTACCGGGGGACAGGGGGAAACACCATATATTTT. As protein: CASVYRGTGGNTIYF.

V is TRBV28 and J is TRBJ1-2; D gene uncertain. V lost 7 bases and J lost 2, with 8 bases in between. Per germline, CDR1 MDHEN and CDR2 SYDVKM. The CDR3 is made up of 12 amino acids. Written as DNA, the CDR3 is TGTGCCAGCAACACGGGGAACTATGGCTACACCTTC. Its protein product is CASNTGNYGYTF.

The chain joins TRBV4-2 to TRBJ2-1; 9 bases map to TRBD2. The germline CDR1 and CDR2 sequences are LGHNA and YNFKEQ. CDR3 length: 16 amino acids. V was clipped by 0 bases and J by 10 bases; unmatched bases: 10. The DNA for the CDR3 is TGTGCCAGCAGCCAAGAAAACAGCGGGGGGAGAGGGGAGCAGTTCTTC. Translated, it gives CASSQENSGGRGEQFF.

This chain joins TRBV28 and TRBJ2-5; D is unresolved. Germline CDR1 reads MDHEN; CDR2 reads SYDVKM. This CDR3 region has 14 residues. Trimming left V 4 bases short and J 2 bases short, with 11 bases between. For the CDR3, the DNA is TGTGCCAGCAGTTCCCGGAGTCGGCAAGAGACCCAGTACTTC. It specifies CASSSRSRQETQYF. Complete variable domain (other parts from reference TRBV28 and TRBJ2-5): DVKVTQSSRYLVKRTGEKVFLECVQDMDHENMFWYRQDPGLGLRLIYFSYDVKMKEKGDIPEGYSVSREKKERFSLILESASTNQTSMYLCASSSRSRQETQYFGPGTRLLVL.

The chain recombines TRBV27 with TRBJ2-2, with TRBD1 matching over 9 bases. V gave up 4 bases and J gave up 7 bases; unmatched junction bases: 10. The CDR3 runs to 16 residues. From germline, CDR1 is MNHEY and CDR2 SMNVEV (reference sequence). The CDR3 protein is CASSSRGQGQIGELFF. CDR3 sequence (DNA): TGTGCCAGCAGTTCACGAGGACAGGGGCAGATCGGGGAGCTGTTTTTT.

The V call is TRBV9, the J call TRBJ2-5; D not resolved. The V gene's germline CDR1 is SGDLS and CDR2 YYNGEE. V dropped 4 bases and J dropped 2 bases, with 9 bases sitting between them. CDR3 length: 13 amino acids. CDR3 in DNA: TGTGCCAGCAGCCAAGGCGGTCAAGAGACCCAGTACTTC. Translation gives CASSQGGQETQYF.

The chain couples TRBV18 to TRBJ2-1; D is uncertain. V was clipped by 1 base and J by 0 bases, with 13 bases between them. This CDR3 spans 17 amino acids. CDR1 is KGHSH and CDR2 is LQKENI in the germline V gene. CDR3 residues: CASSPLDGQSSYNEQFF. The CDR3 coding sequence is TGTGCCAGCTCACCACTTGATGGGCAGAGCTCCTACAATGAGCAGTTCTTC.

J is TRBJ1-4 and V is TRBV11-2; TRBD1 is a possible D gene (6 bases). The CDR3 loop spans 19 amino acids. Germline CDR1 is SGHAT and CDR2 is FQNNGV. The V end was cut by 0 bases, the J end by 0 bases, with 17 bases between. CDR3 loop: CASSLELRGQVATNEKLFF. The CDR3 nucleotides are TGTGCCAGCAGCTTAGAGCTCAGGGGCCAAGTTGCAACTAATGAAAAACTGTTTTTT.

This clone was counted a few times. The CDR3 loop is CASSPRTGTYSNQPQHF. CDR3 sequence (DNA): TGTGCCAGCAGTCCTCGGACAGGAACCTATAGCAATCAGCCCCAGCATTTT. The chain recombines TRBV6-6 with TRBJ1-5; 7 bases are a match to TRBD1. This CDR3 spans 17 amino acids. The germline CDR1 and CDR2 sequences are MNHNY and SVGAGI (reference sequence). V trimming: 5 bases; J trimming: 0 bases; junction bases outside the gene matches: 10.

The chain employs TRBV19 and TRBJ2-7; D is perhaps TRBD1 (6 bases). The CDR3 loop spans 17 amino acids. CDR1 is LNHDA, CDR2 SQIVND, per germline (reference sequence). V lost 3 bases to trimming and J lost 2 bases, with 20 bases between them. The CDR3 loop is CASSIVMGRGTAYEQYF. The DNA for the CDR3 is TGTGCCAGTAGTATTGTTATGGGCAGGGGAACCGCCTACGAGCAGTACTTC.

About this clone itself: This sample includes further DNA sequences coding for the same CDR3. The V call is TRBV5-6, the J call TRBJ1-3; weak D call: TRBD1 (5 bases). Trimming left V 0 bases short and J 3 bases short, with 10 bases between. The germline gives CDR1 SGHDT, CDR2 YYEEEE. The CDR3 is 15 amino acids. The DNA for the CDR3 is TGTGCCAGCAGCTTGGGATCAGGGCTTGGAAACACCATATATTTT. Amino acids: CASSLGSGLGNTIYF.

The gene calls are TRBV10-3 and TRBJ1-2; D is uncertain. V lost 0 bases to trimming and J lost 5 bases, with 1 base between them. Germline CDR1 and CDR2: ENHRY and SYGVKD. The CDR3 covers 11 residues. The CDR3 bases are TGTGCCATCAGTGAGTCGTATGGCTACACCTTC. This codes for CAISESYGYTF.

The table lists this clone with a few counts. The chain joins TRBV7-2 to TRBJ2-4; tentative D call: TRBD1 (7 bases). Looked up from germline, CDR1 is SGHTA and CDR2 is FQGNSA. V shed 1 base and J shed 9 bases, with 13 bases lying between them. CDR3 length equals 14 residues. CDR3 nucleotide sequence: TGTGCCAGCAGCTTAGGTCGGCAGGGGGGCATTCAGTACTTC. This codes for CASSLGRQGGIQYF.